This T cell receptor beta chain stems from a study of blood T cell repertoires in COVID-19. There are 17 residues in the CDR3. The ends were cut back, 4 bases at V and 0 bases at J, with 18 bases in the middle. From germline, CDR1 is SGDLS and CDR2 YYNGEE. Using immunoSEQ multiplex PCR, the repertoire was profiled, and TCRdb retains in-frame clones only, with some absent. The sample lists some 270,000 clones, roughly 84% occurring once. The V call is TRBV9, the J call TRBJ2-3; weak D call: TRBD1 (7 bases). The sequencing input was peripheral blood. The receptor's source is a human donor with COVID-19, enrolled during active disease. The donor label of this sample is uncertain. CDR3 sequence (DNA): TGTGCCAGCAGCCTCAGGGGGGCGGTCCCTAGCACAGATACGCAGTATTTT. This gives the protein CASSLRGAVPSTDTQYF.